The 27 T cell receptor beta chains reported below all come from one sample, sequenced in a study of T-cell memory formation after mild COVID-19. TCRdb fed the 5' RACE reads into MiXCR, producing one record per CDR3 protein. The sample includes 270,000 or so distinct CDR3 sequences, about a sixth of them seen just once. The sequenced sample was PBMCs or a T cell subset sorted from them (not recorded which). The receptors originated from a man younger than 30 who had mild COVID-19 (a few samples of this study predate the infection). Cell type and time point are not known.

The CDR3 protein is CAINQDRLSSYEQYF. The CDR3 DNA reads TGTGCCATCAACCAAGACAGACTGAGCTCCTACGAGCAGTACTTC. The V call is TRBV10-3, the J call TRBJ2-7; a weak D match, TRBD1 (5 bases). Trimming pared 7 bases from V and 0 bases from J, leaving 16 bases between. This CDR3 is built from 15 residues. Germline values: CDR1 ENHRY, CDR2 SYGVKD.

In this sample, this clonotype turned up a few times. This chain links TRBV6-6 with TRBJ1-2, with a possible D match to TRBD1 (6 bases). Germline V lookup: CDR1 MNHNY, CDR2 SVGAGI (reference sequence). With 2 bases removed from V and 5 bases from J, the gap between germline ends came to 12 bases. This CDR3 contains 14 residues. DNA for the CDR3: TGTGCCAGCAGTTACACGGGGGCCGGGTATGGCTACACCTTC. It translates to CASSYTGAGYGYTF.

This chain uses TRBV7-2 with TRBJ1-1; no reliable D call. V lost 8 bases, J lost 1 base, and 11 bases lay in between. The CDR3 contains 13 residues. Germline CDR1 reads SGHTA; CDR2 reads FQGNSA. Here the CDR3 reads CASRALGNTEAFF. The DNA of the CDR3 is TGTGCCAGCCGCGCCTTGGGGAACACTGAAGCTTTCTTT.

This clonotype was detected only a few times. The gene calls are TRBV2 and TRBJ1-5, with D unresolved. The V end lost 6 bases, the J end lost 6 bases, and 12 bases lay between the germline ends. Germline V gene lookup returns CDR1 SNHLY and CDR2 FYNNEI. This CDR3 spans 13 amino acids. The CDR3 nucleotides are TGTGCCAGCAGCGGGTTCACACGTCAGCCCCAGCATTTT. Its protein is CASSGFTRQPQHF. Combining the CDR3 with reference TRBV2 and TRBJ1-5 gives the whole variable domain EPEVTQTPSHQVTQMGQEVILRCVPISNHLYFYWYRQILGQKVEFLVSFYNNEISEKSEIFDDQFSVERPDGSNFTLKIRSTKLEDSAMYFCASSGFTRQPQHFGDGTRLSIL.

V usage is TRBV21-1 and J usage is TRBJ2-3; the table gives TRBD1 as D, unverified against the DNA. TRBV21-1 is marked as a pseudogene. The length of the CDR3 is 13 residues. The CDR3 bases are TGTGCCGGTCGACACCCCCGGACAGATACGCAGTATTTT. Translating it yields CAGRHPRTDTQYF.

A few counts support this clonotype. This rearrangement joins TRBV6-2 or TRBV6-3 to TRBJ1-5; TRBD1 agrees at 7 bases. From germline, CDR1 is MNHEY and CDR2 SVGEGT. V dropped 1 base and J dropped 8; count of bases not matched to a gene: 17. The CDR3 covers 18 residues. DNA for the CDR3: TGTGCCAGCAGTTACTTGAGGGGGGCAGGGGGAACTGCGGAGCCCCAGCATTTT. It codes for CASSYLRGAGGTAEPQHF.

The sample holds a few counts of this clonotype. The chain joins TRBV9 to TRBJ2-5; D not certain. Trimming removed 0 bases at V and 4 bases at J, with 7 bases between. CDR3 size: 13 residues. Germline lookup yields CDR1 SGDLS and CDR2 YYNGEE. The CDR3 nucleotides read TGTGCCAGCAGCGTAGGTGGGTCAGAGACCCAGTACTTC. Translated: CASSVGGSETQYF.

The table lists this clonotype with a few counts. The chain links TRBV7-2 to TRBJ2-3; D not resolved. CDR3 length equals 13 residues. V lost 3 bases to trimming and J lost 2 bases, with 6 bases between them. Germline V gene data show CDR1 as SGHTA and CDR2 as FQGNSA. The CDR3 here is CASSLFNTDTQYF. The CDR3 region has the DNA TGTGCCAGCAGCTTGTTCAACACAGATACGCAGTATTTT. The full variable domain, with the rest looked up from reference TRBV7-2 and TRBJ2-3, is GAGVSQSPSNKVTEKGKDVELRCDPISGHTALYWYRQSLGQGLEFLIYFQGNSAPDKSGLPSDRFSAERTGGSVSTLTIQRTQQEDSAVYLCASSLFNTDTQYFGPGTRLTVL.

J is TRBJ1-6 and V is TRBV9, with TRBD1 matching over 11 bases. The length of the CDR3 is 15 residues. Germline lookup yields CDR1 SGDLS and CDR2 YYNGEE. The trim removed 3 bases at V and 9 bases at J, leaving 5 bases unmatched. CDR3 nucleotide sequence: TGTGCCAGCAGCGCCCCGGGACAGGGGGTTTCACCCCTCCACTTT. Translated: CASSAPGQGVSPLHF.

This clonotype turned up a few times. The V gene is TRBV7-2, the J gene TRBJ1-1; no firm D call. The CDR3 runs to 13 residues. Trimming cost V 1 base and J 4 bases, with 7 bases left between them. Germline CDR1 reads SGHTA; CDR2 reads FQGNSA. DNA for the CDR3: TGTGCCAGCAGCTTAGGGCAAATCACTGAAGCTTTCTTT. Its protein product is CASSLGQITEAFF.

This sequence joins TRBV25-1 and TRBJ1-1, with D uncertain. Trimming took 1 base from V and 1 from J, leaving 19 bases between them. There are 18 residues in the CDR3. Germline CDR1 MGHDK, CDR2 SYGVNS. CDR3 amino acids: CASSEFHASPRWNTEAFF. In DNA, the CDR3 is TGTGCCAGCAGTGAATTTCACGCTTCGCCAAGGTGGAACACTGAAGCTTTCTTT.

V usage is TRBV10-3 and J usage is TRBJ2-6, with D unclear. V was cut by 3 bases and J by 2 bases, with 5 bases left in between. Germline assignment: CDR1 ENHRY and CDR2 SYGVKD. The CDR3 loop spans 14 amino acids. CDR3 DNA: TGTGCCATCAGTGATGGAACTGGGGCCAACGTCCTGACTTTC. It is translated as CAISDGTGANVLTF.

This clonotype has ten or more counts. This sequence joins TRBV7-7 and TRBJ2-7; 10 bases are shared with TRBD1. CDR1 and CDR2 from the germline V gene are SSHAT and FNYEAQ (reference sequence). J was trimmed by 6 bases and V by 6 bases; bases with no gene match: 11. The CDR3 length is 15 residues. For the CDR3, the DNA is TGTGCCAGCAGTCAGACAGGGGGCGCGACCAGCGAGCAGTACTTC. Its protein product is CASSQTGGATSEQYF.

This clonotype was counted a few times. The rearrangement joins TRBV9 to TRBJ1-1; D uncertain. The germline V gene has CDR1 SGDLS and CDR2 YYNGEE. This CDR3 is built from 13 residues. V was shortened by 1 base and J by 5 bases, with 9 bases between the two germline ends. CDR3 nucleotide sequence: TGTGCCAGCAGCGTATCCTGGGAGACTGAAGCTTTCTTT. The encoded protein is CASSVSWETEAFF.

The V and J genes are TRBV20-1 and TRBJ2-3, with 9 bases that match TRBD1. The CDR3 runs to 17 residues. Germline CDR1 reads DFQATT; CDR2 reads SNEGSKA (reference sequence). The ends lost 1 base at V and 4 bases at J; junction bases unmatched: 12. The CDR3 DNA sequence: TGCAGTGCTAGAGCGCTGAGGACAGGGGAAGATCCAGATACGCAGTATTTT. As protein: CSARALRTGEDPDTQYF.

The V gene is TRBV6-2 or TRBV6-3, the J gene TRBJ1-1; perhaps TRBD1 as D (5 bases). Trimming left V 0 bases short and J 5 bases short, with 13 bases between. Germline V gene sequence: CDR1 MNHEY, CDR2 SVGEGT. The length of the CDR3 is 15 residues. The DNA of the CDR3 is TGTGCCAGCAGTTACTCGAGACAAAGGGGTACTGAAGCTTTCTTT. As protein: CASSYSRQRGTEAFF.

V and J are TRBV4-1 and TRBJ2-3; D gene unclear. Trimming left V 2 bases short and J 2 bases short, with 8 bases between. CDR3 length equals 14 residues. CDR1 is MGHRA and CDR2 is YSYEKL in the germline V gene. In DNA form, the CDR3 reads TGCGCCAGCAGCCAACAGCAAACCACAGATACGCAGTATTTT. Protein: CASSQQQTTDTQYF.

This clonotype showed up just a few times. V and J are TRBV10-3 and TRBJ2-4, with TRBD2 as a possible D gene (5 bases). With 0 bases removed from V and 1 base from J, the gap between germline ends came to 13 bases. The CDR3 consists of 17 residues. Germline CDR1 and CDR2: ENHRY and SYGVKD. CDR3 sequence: CAISESGLLDAKNIQYF. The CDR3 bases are TGTGCCATCAGTGAGTCCGGACTTTTGGATGCCAAAAACATTCAGTACTTC.

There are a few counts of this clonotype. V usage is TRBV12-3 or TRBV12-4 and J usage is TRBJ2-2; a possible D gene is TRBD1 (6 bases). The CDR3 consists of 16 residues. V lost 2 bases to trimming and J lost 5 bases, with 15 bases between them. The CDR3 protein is CASSLMSGVPTGELFF. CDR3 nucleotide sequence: TGTGCCAGCAGTTTAATGTCAGGGGTCCCTACCGGGGAGCTGTTTTTT.

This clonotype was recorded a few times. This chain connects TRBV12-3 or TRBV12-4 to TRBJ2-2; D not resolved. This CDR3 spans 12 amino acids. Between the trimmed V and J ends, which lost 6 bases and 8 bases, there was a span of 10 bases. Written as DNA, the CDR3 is TGTGCCAGCAGCTTCCAGGCAGGGGAGCTGTTTTTT. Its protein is CASSFQAGELFF.

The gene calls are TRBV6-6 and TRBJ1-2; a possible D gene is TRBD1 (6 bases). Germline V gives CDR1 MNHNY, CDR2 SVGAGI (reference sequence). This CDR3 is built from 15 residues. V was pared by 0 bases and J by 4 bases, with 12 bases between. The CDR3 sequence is CASSYSGQGIYGYTF. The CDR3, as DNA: TGTGCCAGCAGTTACTCGGGGCAGGGGATCTATGGCTACACCTTC.

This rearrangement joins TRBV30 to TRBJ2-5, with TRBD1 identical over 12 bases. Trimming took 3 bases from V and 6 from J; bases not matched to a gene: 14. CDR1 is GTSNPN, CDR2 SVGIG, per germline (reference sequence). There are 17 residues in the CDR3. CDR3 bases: TGTGCCTGGAGCAAGAATCCGGGACAGGGGGCGAGGAAGACCCAGTACTTC. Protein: CAWSKNPGQGARKTQYF.

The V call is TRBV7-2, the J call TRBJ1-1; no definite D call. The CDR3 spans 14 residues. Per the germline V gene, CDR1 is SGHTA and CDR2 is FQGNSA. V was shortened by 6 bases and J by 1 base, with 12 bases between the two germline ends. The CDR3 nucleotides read TGTGCCAGCAGTATTAAGGTGGGGAACACTGAAGCTTTCTTT. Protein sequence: CASSIKVGNTEAFF.

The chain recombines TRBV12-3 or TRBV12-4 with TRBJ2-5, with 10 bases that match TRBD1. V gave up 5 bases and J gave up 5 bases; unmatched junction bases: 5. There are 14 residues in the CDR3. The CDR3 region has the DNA TGTGCCAGCAGTACGGGACAGGGGCGGGAGACCCAGTACTTC. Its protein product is CASSTGQGRETQYF.

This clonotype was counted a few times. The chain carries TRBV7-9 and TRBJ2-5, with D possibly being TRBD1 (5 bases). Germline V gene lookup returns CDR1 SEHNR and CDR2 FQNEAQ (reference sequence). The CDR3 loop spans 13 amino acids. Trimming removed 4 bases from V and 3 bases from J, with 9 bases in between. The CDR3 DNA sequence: TGTGCCAGCAGCTCTAGACAGAAAGAGACCCAGTACTTC. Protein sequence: CASSSRQKETQYF. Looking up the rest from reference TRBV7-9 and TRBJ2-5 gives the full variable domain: DTGVSQNPRHKITKRGQNVTFRCDPISEHNRLYWYRQTLGQGPEFLTYFQNEAQLEKSRLLSDRFSAERPKGSFSTLEIQRTEQGDSAMYLCASSSRQKETQYFGPGTRLLVL.

The CDR3 coding sequence is TGTGCCAGCAATTATTACGATACGCAGTATTTT. As protein: CASNYYDTQYF. The rearrangement links TRBV28 to TRBJ2-3; D unclear. The CDR3 contains 11 residues. The germline V gene has CDR1 MDHEN and CDR2 SYDVKM. V was trimmed by 7 bases and J by 6 bases, leaving 8 bases between them.

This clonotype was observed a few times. DNA for the CDR3: TGTGCCAGTAGGATAGCGGGGGGGAGAAATGAGCAGTTCTTC. It yields the protein CASRIAGGRNEQFF. The chain has TRBV25-1 and TRBJ2-1, with 11 bases fitting TRBD2. This CDR3 has 14 amino acids. The junction had 8 bases not matched to a gene; V was cut back by 9 bases and J by 7 bases. Germline lookup yields CDR1 MGHDK and CDR2 SYGVNS.